Presented here are 32 T cell receptor beta chains from one specimen sequenced in a study of cytomegalovirus exposure and HLA in healthy donors (dated by TCRdb to 2015 to 2018). Receptor libraries were prepared by the immunoSEQ multiplex PCR assay. The immuneACCESS repertoire file appears here via TCRdb, limited to in-frame rearrangements. These files lack a portion of the clones; in checked studies, under half of the deficit traces to unresolved V genes, and the cause of the others is not known. The sample contains roughly 120,000 clones, more than 70% of them found a single time. The ten largest clonotypes hold 4.5% to 6% of the sample. Sample: PBMCs. These receptors originate from a man between 18 and 35 years old in good health and CMV-seronegative.

V and J are TRBV30 and TRBJ1-6; perhaps TRBD1 as D (5 bases). Germline V gene lookup returns CDR1 GTSNPN and CDR2 SVGIG (reference sequence). The CDR3 spans 17 residues. The V and J ends lost 0 bases and 0 bases respectively, with 12 bases between them. The CDR3 nucleotides read TGTGCCTGGAGTGTAGACAGCTTTAGCTCCTATAATTCACCCCTCCACTTT. It encodes CAWSVDSFSSYNSPLHF. Full variable domain (outside the CDR3, taken from reference TRBV30 and TRBJ1-6): SQTIHQWPATLVQPVGSPLSLECTVEGTSNPNLYWYRQAAGRGLQLLFYSVGIGQISSEVPQNLSASRPQDRQFILSSKKLLLSDSGFYLCAWSVDSFSSYNSPLHFGNGTRLTVT.

This clone was detected ten times or more. The chain joins TRBV27 to TRBJ2-7; 8 bases map to TRBD2. This CDR3 is built from 14 residues. Germline V CDR1 and CDR2: MNHEY, SMNVEV (reference sequence). V shed 2 bases and J 5 bases; nucleotides not matched to a gene: 5. CDR3 DNA: TGTGCCAGCAGTTTAGTTCGGGAGGGGAACGAGCAGTACTTC. Translating gives CASSLVREGNEQYF.

The rearrangement joins TRBV5-6 to TRBJ1-2, with D unclear. This CDR3 comprises 14 residues. Germline V gene lookup returns CDR1 SGHDT and CDR2 YYEEEE. V shed 1 base and J shed 1 base, with 8 bases lying between them. The CDR3 region is CASSLRDRNYGYTF. CDR3 DNA: TGTGCCAGCAGCTTGCGCGATCGTAACTATGGCTACACCTTC.

The V call is TRBV6-5, the J call TRBJ1-1, with D perhaps TRBD1 (5 bases). Germline CDR1 is MNHEY and CDR2 is SVGAGI. This CDR3 region has 14 residues. V was cut by 4 bases and J by 1 base, with 10 bases left in between. The CDR3 coding sequence is TGTGCCAGCAGTTTTACAGGACAGAACACTGAAGCTTTCTTT. It codes for CASSFTGQNTEAFF.

The rearrangement links TRBV2 to TRBJ2-1, with D hard to call. This CDR3 contains 15 residues. The V end lost 2 bases, the J end lost 0 bases, and 8 bases lay between the germline ends. Germline-derived CDR1 and CDR2 are SNHLY and FYNNEI. CDR3 protein: CASSENPRSYNEQFF. The DNA of the CDR3 is TGTGCCAGCAGTGAAAATCCCCGCTCCTACAATGAGCAGTTCTTC.

The rearrangement joins TRBV7-2 to TRBJ1-2; D uncertain. V was trimmed by 5 bases and J by 5 bases, leaving 18 bases between them. CDR3 length: 15 amino acids. Germline V lookup: CDR1 SGHTA, CDR2 FQGNSA. CDR3 coding DNA: TGTGCCAGCAGCCCCCGGGGTCAGACCCCTTATGGCTACACCTTC. Protein product: CASSPRGQTPYGYTF. Supplemented by reference TRBV7-2 and TRBJ1-2, the full variable domain reads GAGVSQSPSNKVTEKGKDVELRCDPISGHTALYWYRQSLGQGLEFLIYFQGNSAPDKSGLPSDRFSAERTGGSVSTLTIQRTQQEDSAVYLCASSPRGQTPYGYTFGSGTRLTVV.

This sequence joins TRBV27 and TRBJ2-1; D is perhaps TRBD2 (6 bases). The CDR3 consists of 17 residues. Per germline, CDR1 MNHEY and CDR2 SMNVEV (reference sequence). V shed 3 bases and J shed 6 bases, with 21 bases lying between them. The CDR3 bases are TGTGCCAGCAGTTTCGGTTTGGGGGGAAGTGCGGGCAATGAGCAGTTCTTC. Protein sequence: CASSFGLGGSAGNEQFF.

This clone was counted ten times or more. The rearrangement uses TRBV7-9 and TRBJ1-4; D is ambiguous. The V gene lost 1 base and the J gene lost 2 bases, with 8 bases spanning the gap. The CDR3 length is 15 residues. Germline CDR1 is SEHNR and CDR2 is FQNEAQ (reference sequence). CDR3 in DNA: TGTGCCAGCAGCTTAGTTGCGGGGACTAATGAAAAACTGTTTTTT. Encoded protein: CASSLVAGTNEKLFF. Full variable domain (remainder filled in from reference TRBV7-9 and TRBJ1-4): DTGVSQNPRHKITKRGQNVTFRCDPISEHNRLYWYRQTLGQGPEFLTYFQNEAQLEKSRLLSDRFSAERPKGSFSTLEIQRTEQGDSAMYLCASSLVAGTNEKLFFGSGTQLSVL.

This clone was seen only a few times. The rearrangement joins TRBV11-2 to TRBJ1-2; D might be TRBD1 (6 bases). The CDR3 has 15 amino acids. The ends were cut back, 5 bases at V and 6 bases at J, with 19 bases in the middle. Germline-derived CDR1 and CDR2 are SGHAT and FQNNGV. This CDR3 is CASSAFATGYDGYTF. The CDR3 DNA follows: TGTGCCAGCAGCGCCTTCGCTACAGGGTATGATGGCTACACCTTC.

V is TRBV7-9 and J is TRBJ1-4; 12 positions match TRBD1. Losses at the gene ends were 3 bases for V and 4 bases for J; bases not matched to a gene: 9. Germline CDR1 SEHNR, CDR2 FQNEAQ (reference sequence). The CDR3 length is 18 residues. The CDR3 region is CASSFPGQGATYNEKLFF. As DNA, the CDR3 is TGTGCCAGCAGCTTCCCGGGACAGGGGGCAACCTATAATGAAAAACTGTTTTTT. Looking up the rest from reference TRBV7-9 and TRBJ1-4 gives the full variable domain: DTGVSQNPRHKITKRGQNVTFRCDPISEHNRLYWYRQTLGQGPEFLTYFQNEAQLEKSRLLSDRFSAERPKGSFSTLEIQRTEQGDSAMYLCASSFPGQGATYNEKLFFGSGTQLSVL.

The gene calls are TRBV30 and TRBJ1-1, with D possibly being TRBD1 (6 bases). CDR3 length equals 15 residues. CDR1 and CDR2 from the germline V gene are GTSNPN and SVGIG (reference sequence). V lost 1 base to trimming and J lost 5 bases, with 17 bases between them. This CDR3 reads CAWSDPTGKGTEAFF. The DNA for the CDR3 is TGTGCCTGGAGTGACCCAACAGGGAAAGGGACTGAAGCTTTCTTT.

V is TRBV27 and J is TRBJ2-7; unclear D gene. This CDR3 is 15 amino acids long. Germline lookup yields CDR1 MNHEY and CDR2 SMNVEV (reference sequence). Deletions cut 7 bases from V and 0 bases from J, with 16 bases between. The CDR3 DNA follows: TGTGCCAGCAAGCCAGGCCTCTCGAGCTCCTACGAGCAGTACTTC. Translating it yields CASKPGLSSSYEQYF.

This sequence joins TRBV30 and TRBJ2-6, with D perhaps TRBD1 (6 bases). CDR1 is GTSNPN and CDR2 is SVGIG in the germline V gene (reference sequence). The CDR3 covers 13 residues. Trimming left V 8 bases short and J 9 bases short, with 17 bases between. The CDR3 sequence: CARRDTPGNVLTF. CDR3 bases: TGTGCCAGAAGGGACACTCCAGGCAACGTCCTGACTTTC. Looking up the rest from reference TRBV30 and TRBJ2-6 gives the full variable domain: SQTIHQWPATLVQPVGSPLSLECTVEGTSNPNLYWYRQAAGRGLQLLFYSVGIGQISSEVPQNLSASRPQDRQFILSSKKLLLSDSGFYLCARRDTPGNVLTFGAGSRLTVL.

The J gene is TRBJ2-7, the V gene TRBV2; possible D gene TRBD1, 6 bases. CDR1 SNHLY and CDR2 FYNNEI come from the germline V gene. The CDR3 extends over 13 amino acids. Trimming stripped 6 bases from V and 3 bases from J, with 12 bases between. As DNA, the CDR3 is TGTGCCAGCAGGCCTCGGGACAACTACGAGCAGTACTTC. It translates to CASRPRDNYEQYF.

The rearrangement joins TRBV5-1 to TRBJ1-4; 8 nucleotides line up with TRBD1. The CDR3 has 15 residues. Germline values: CDR1 SGHRS, CDR2 YFSETQ. V shed 4 bases, J shed 8 bases, and the junction held 10 bases outside the gene matches. The CDR3 DNA reads TGCGCCAGCAGCCCCCCTGGACAGGGCGGCGAAAAACTGTTTTTT. Translating it yields CASSPPGQGGEKLFF.

The genes are TRBV27 and TRBJ2-2; TRBD2 aligns across 10 bases. CDR1 is MNHEY and CDR2 is SMNVEV in the germline V gene (reference sequence). The CDR3 totals 17 residues. V was clipped by 2 bases and J by 0 bases; unmatched bases: 3. CDR3 DNA sequence: TGTGCCAGCAGTTTACCGAGCGGGAGGGCGAACACCGGGGAGCTGTTTTTT. Amino acid sequence: CASSLPSGRANTGELFF.

A few counts support this clone. J is TRBJ2-7 and V is TRBV4-2; D is unresolved. Germline V lookup: CDR1 LGHNA, CDR2 YNFKEQ. V lost 0 bases to trimming and J lost 2 bases, with 11 bases between them. The CDR3 is made up of 15 amino acids. The CDR3 sequence: CASSQEGDNTYEQYF. CDR3 DNA sequence: TGTGCCAGCAGCCAAGAAGGCGACAACACCTACGAGCAGTACTTC.

About this clone itself: One base away lies a much larger clone, so this may be a sequencing read error. This CDR3 is also generated by other DNA sequences in the sample. This chain joins TRBV2 and TRBJ2-2; perhaps TRBD1 as D (7 bases). Germline CDR1 reads SNHLY; CDR2 reads FYNNEI. This CDR3 contains 13 residues. CDR3 region: CASDAGGSGELFF. In nucleotides, the CDR3 is TGTGCTAGCGACGCAGGGGGGTCCGGGGAGCTGTTTTTT.

This chain links TRBV5-1 with TRBJ2-3; 15 nucleotides agree with TRBD2. Per germline, CDR1 SGHRS and CDR2 YFSETQ. V shed 0 bases and J 3 bases; nucleotides not matched to a gene: 11. The CDR3 consists of 20 residues. As DNA, the CDR3 is TGCGCCAGCAGCTTGGCCAAAGGCTCCGGGACTAGCGGGAGGACAGATACGCAGTATTTT. This encodes CASSLAKGSGTSGRTDTQYF.

This clone was seen a few times. The chain combines TRBV4-1 with TRBJ1-1; perhaps TRBD1 as D (5 bases). Trimming took 4 bases from V and 4 from J, leaving 10 bases between them. This CDR3 region has 13 residues. CDR1 MGHRA and CDR2 YSYEKL come from the germline V gene. CDR3 DNA sequence: TGCGCCAGCAGCCCCAGGGTGGGCACTGAAGCTTTCTTT. Translated: CASSPRVGTEAFF.

The chain links TRBV13 to TRBJ2-7, with TRBD1 matching 9 bases. The trim removed 3 bases at V and 2 bases at J, leaving 2 bases unmatched. Germline V gene lookup returns CDR1 PRHDT and CDR2 FYEKMQ (reference sequence). This CDR3 is built from 14 residues. The CDR3 loop reads CASSFGQGTYEQYF. In DNA, the CDR3 is TGTGCCAGCAGCTTCGGACAGGGGACCTACGAGCAGTACTTC.

J is TRBJ1-1 and V is TRBV4-1; 8 nucleotides line up with TRBD1. This CDR3 region has 14 residues. The V segment lost 5 bases and the J segment 5 bases; nucleotides outside the gene matches: 7. Germline lookup yields CDR1 MGHRA and CDR2 YSYEKL. The chain's CDR3 is CASSYQGAGTEAFF. CDR3 DNA: TGCGCCAGCAGCTACCAGGGGGCAGGAACTGAAGCTTTCTTT.

The V and J genes are TRBV27 and TRBJ2-7, with D tentatively TRBD2 (6 bases). This CDR3 spans 15 amino acids. V dropped 0 bases and J dropped 2 bases, with 11 bases sitting between them. CDR1 MNHEY and CDR2 SMNVEV come from the germline V gene (reference sequence). The CDR3 protein is CASSLSRAGTYEQYF. CDR3 in DNA: TGTGCCAGCAGTTTATCCAGGGCGGGGACCTACGAGCAGTACTTC.

The CDR3 is CASLSRDRLSGNTIYF. CDR3 nucleotide sequence: TGTGCCAGTCTCTCCCGGGACAGACTCTCTGGAAACACCATATATTTT. The genes are TRBV6-6 and TRBJ1-3, with 7 positions matching TRBD1. Germline trimming cut 9 bases from V and 0 bases from J; bases unmatched to any gene: 11. Germline V gives CDR1 MNHNY, CDR2 SVGAGI (reference sequence). The CDR3 has 16 residues.

The rearrangement uses TRBV7-8 and TRBJ1-2, with 10 positions matching TRBD1. Germline lookup yields CDR1 SGHVS and CDR2 FQNEAQ. This CDR3 spans 16 amino acids. V lost 1 base and J lost 6; bases outside the gene matches: 8. The CDR3 reads CASSLVIQDRGHGYTF. The CDR3 DNA reads TGTGCCAGCAGCTTAGTCATCCAAGACAGGGGGCATGGCTACACCTTC.

The chain carries TRBV19 and TRBJ2-1; D is perhaps TRBD2 (5 bases). Deletions cut 3 bases from V and 7 bases from J, with 13 bases between. The germline gives CDR1 LNHDA, CDR2 SQIVND (reference sequence). The CDR3 runs to 14 residues. This CDR3 is CASSMNARENEQFF. DNA for the CDR3: TGTGCCAGTAGTATGAATGCAAGGGAGAATGAGCAGTTCTTC.

V is TRBV29-1 and J is TRBJ2-2; 8 nucleotides match TRBD1. The CDR3 runs to 16 residues. The J segment lost 4 bases and the V segment lost 3 bases, leaving 10 bases of the junction unmatched. CDR1 is SQVTM, CDR2 ANQGSEA, per germline. CDR3 sequence (DNA): TGCAGCGTTGAGCTGGTTCGGGACAGGTCCACCGGGGAGCTGTTTTTT. As protein: CSVELVRDRSTGELFF.

The chain recombines TRBV5-1 with TRBJ2-1, with 10 nucleotides matching TRBD2. V gave up 0 bases and J gave up 10 bases; unmatched junction bases: 10. The CDR3 spans 16 residues. Germline lookup yields CDR1 SGHRS and CDR2 YFSETQ. CDR3 DNA: TGCGCCAGCAGCTTGGCCGCGACTAGCGGGCTTAGGGAGCAGTTCTTC. Translated: CASSLAATSGLREQFF.

The CDR3 protein is CGLAGVSDTQYF. CDR3 DNA sequence: TGTGGGCTAGCGGGGGTATCAGATACGCAGTATTTT. The V and J genes are TRBV30 and TRBJ2-3; 10 nucleotides match TRBD2. This CDR3 region has 12 residues. Germline assignment: CDR1 GTSNPN and CDR2 SVGIG (reference sequence).

This rearrangement joins TRBV5-6 to TRBJ2-4, with a weak D call TRBD1 (5 bases). V was shortened by 2 bases and J by 0 bases, with 9 bases between the two germline ends. The CDR3 consists of 15 residues. Germline values: CDR1 SGHDT, CDR2 YYEEEE. This chain's CDR3 is CASSFAGLAKNIQYF. The CDR3 region has the DNA TGTGCCAGCAGCTTCGCAGGGTTAGCCAAAAACATTCAGTACTTC.

The chain carries TRBV5-5 and TRBJ1-6; D is ambiguous. This CDR3 spans 16 amino acids. Germline V CDR1 and CDR2: SGHKS, YYEKEE (reference sequence). Trimming pared 5 bases from V and 9 bases from J, leaving 21 bases between. CDR3 region: CASSIPPGYPGSPLHF. The CDR3 DNA reads TGTGCCAGCAGTATTCCGCCGGGGTACCCAGGTTCACCCCTCCACTTT.

There are a few counts of this clone. The V and J genes are TRBV27 and TRBJ1-1; D not resolved. CDR3 length equals 15 residues. V was shortened by 5 bases and J by 8 bases, with 21 bases between the two germline ends. Germline CDR1 MNHEY, CDR2 SMNVEV (reference sequence). Here the CDR3 reads CASSPNLGLSVEAFF. The CDR3 coding sequence is TGTGCCAGCAGTCCAAACCTAGGCCTCAGTGTAGAAGCTTTCTTT.